This T cell receptor (beta chain) was recovered during a study of OX40 agonist ivuxolimab in advanced cancers. V was pared by 1 base and J by 5 bases, with 7 bases between. Germline V gene sequence: CDR1 SGHDN, CDR2 FVKESK. The CDR3 covers 13 residues. The assay was immunoSEQ multiplex PCR, and TCRdb's table has in-frame clones only and misses some. The data show around 63,000 clones, 82% seen once. The sequence derives from an adult with an advanced solid tumor such as melanoma, head and neck, liver or kidney cancer. The sequenced sample was CD4+ or CD8+ T cells sorted from blood, obtained in a trial of the OX40 agonist ivuxolimab. V usage is TRBV14 and J usage is TRBJ2-3, with D perhaps TRBD2 (6 bases). CDR3 amino acids: CASSQVGGDTQYF. Here the CDR3 DNA reads TGTGCCAGCAGCCAAGTGGGGGGAGATACGCAGTATTTT.